Listed here are 14 T cell receptor beta chains from one sample, sequenced in a study of T cell repertoires in cytomegalovirus infection. Antigen specificity for these receptors is unknown. TCRdb re-analysed the reads in MiXCR, keeping a single row per CDR3 protein. The table has fewer than 850,000 distinct CDR3 sequences, roughly 29% seen once. The source was cultured CD8+ T cells from PBMCs, collected from culture after CMV antigen stimulation. These receptor sequences come from a human donor in good health (CMV status not recorded). Some clones in this sample may be carry-over from other donors' samples.

The chain links TRBV7-4 to TRBJ1-2; D gene unclear. CDR1 and CDR2 (germline): SGHVT, SQSDAQ. Trimming took 1 base from V and 7 from J, leaving 13 bases between them. The CDR3 has 14 residues. The CDR3 DNA reads as TGTGCCAGCAGCTTAGATGAAGGGCGCCCTGGCTACACCTTC. Protein sequence: CASSLDEGRPGYTF.

The chain employs TRBV29-1 and TRBJ1-5; 8 bases line up with TRBD1. The CDR3 length is 15 residues. The V and J ends lost 5 bases and 2 bases, in that order; junction bases with no gene match: 8. Germline assignment: CDR1 SQVTM and CDR2 ANQGSEA. The CDR3 bases are TGCAGCGTTCTCGGACAGGGCTTCGGCAATCAGCCCCAGCATTTT. Its translation: CSVLGQGFGNQPQHF.

The CDR3 loop reads CSVAGTSGVSTDTQYF. DNA of the CDR3: TGCAGCGTAGCCGGGACTAGCGGGGTGAGCACAGATACGCAGTATTTT. V and J are TRBV29-1 and TRBJ2-3, with 13 bases that match TRBD2. CDR1 is SQVTM, CDR2 ANQGSEA, per germline. V was clipped by 6 bases and J by 0 bases; unmatched bases: 6. The CDR3 loop spans 16 amino acids.

This chain joins TRBV6-2 or TRBV6-3 and TRBJ2-1; TRBD2 might be the D (5 bases). Deletions cut 2 bases from V and 6 bases from J, with 11 bases between. The CDR3 runs to 14 residues. CDR1 is MNHEY and CDR2 is SVGEGT in the germline V gene. The CDR3: CASSYTRASNEQFF. CDR3 coding DNA: TGTGCCAGCAGTTACACGCGGGCCTCCAATGAGCAGTTCTTC.

This clonotype was observed a few times. The CDR3 region has the DNA TGTGCCATCAAAGAGCGCACAGATACGCAGTATTTT. This encodes CAIKERTDTQYF. The chain links TRBV10-3 to TRBJ2-3; D not resolved. CDR3 size: 12 residues. Trimming pared 7 bases from V and 1 base from J, leaving 6 bases between. The germline V gene encodes CDR1 ENHRY and CDR2 SYGVKD.

This clonotype was picked up many times. V gene TRBV12-3 or TRBV12-4 combines with J gene TRBJ1-1, with no clear D. The CDR3 contains 14 residues. The ends were cut back, 4 bases at V and 4 bases at J, with 13 bases in the middle. In DNA, the CDR3 is TGTGCCAGCAGTTCGAGGGTTTGGGGCACTGAAGCTTTCTTT. This sequence encodes CASSSRVWGTEAFF.

The CDR3 loop reads CASSMGVSYNEQFF. CDR3 bases: TGTGCCAGTAGTATGGGGGTCTCCTACAATGAGCAGTTCTTC. The rearrangement joins TRBV19 to TRBJ2-1; D assignment may be TRBD1 or TRBD2 (5 bases each). Per germline, CDR1 LNHDA and CDR2 SQIVND (reference sequence). The CDR3 sequence is 14 residues long. V was cut by 3 bases and J by 0 bases, with 6 bases left in between.

The J gene is TRBJ2-1, the V gene TRBV4-1; 8 bases align to TRBD1. The CDR3 loop spans 17 amino acids. Trimming took 5 bases from V and 5 from J; bases not matched to a gene: 14. CDR1 MGHRA and CDR2 YSYEKL come from the germline V gene. The CDR3 region has the DNA TGCGCCAGCAGCGCCCGGGGGCTGGACAGGGCCCACAATGAGCAGTTCTTC. Its protein product is CASSARGLDRAHNEQFF.

This clonotype occurred many times. The chain recombines TRBV7-8 with TRBJ1-2, with 8 bases that match TRBD1. CDR1 SGHVS and CDR2 FQNEAQ come from the germline V gene. The CDR3 loop spans 15 amino acids. With V trimmed by 0 bases and J by 7 bases, 7 bases remained unmatched. The DNA of the CDR3 is TGTGCCAGCAGCTTAGCGGGACAGGCAAGCCGTGGCTACACCTTC. This translates into CASSLAGQASRGYTF.

This clonotype was picked up a small number of times. J is TRBJ2-7 and V is TRBV7-9; D perhaps matches TRBD2 (6 bases). CDR3 length equals 15 residues. Between the trimmed V and J ends, which lost 5 bases and 4 bases, there was a span of 18 bases. Germline assignment: CDR1 SEHNR and CDR2 FQNEAQ (reference sequence). The CDR3 region is CASSPASGSGYEQYF. As DNA, the CDR3 is TGTGCCAGCAGCCCTGCTAGTGGAAGCGGGTACGAGCAGTACTTC.

V usage is TRBV15 and J usage is TRBJ2-5; TRBD1 agrees at 8 bases. CDR1 is LNHNV and CDR2 is YYDKDF in the germline V gene (reference sequence). This CDR3 has 14 residues. J gave up 5 bases and V 3 bases, and 5 bases lay outside the gene matches. The CDR3 coding sequence is TGTGCCACCAGCAGTTTGACAGGGGATGAGACCCAGTACTTC. Residues: CATSSLTGDETQYF. Full variable domain (missing parts from reference TRBV15 and TRBJ2-5): DAMVIQNPRYQVTQFGKPVTLSCSQTLNHNVMYWYQQKSSQAPKLLFHYYDKDFNNEADTPDNFQSRRPNTSFCFLDIRSPGLGDTAMYLCATSSLTGDETQYFGPGTRLLVL.

This clonotype was counted at least ten times. The CDR3 DNA reads TGTGCCAGCAGTGAAGGGGGGAACACAGATACGCAGTATTTT. It specifies CASSEGGNTDTQYF. The chain couples TRBV6-1 to TRBJ2-3; D is perhaps TRBD1 or TRBD2 (5 bases each). The germline CDR1 and CDR2 sequences are MNHNS and SASEGT. There are 14 residues in the CDR3. Deletions cut 1 base from V and 2 bases from J, with 7 bases between.

This clonotype was detected many times. The chain recombines TRBV7-2 with TRBJ2-6; D possibly matches TRBD1 or TRBD2 (5 bases each). The CDR3 is 18 amino acids. V lost 2 bases and J 0 bases, leaving 14 bases between the germline ends. CDR1 and CDR2 from the germline V gene are SGHTA and FQGNSA. The CDR3 is CASSLWAGSPSGANVLTF. The CDR3 DNA sequence: TGTGCCAGCAGCTTATGGGCAGGGAGTCCCTCTGGGGCCAACGTCCTGACTTTC.

The V gene is TRBV28, the J gene TRBJ2-7, with D perhaps TRBD1 (5 bases). The CDR3 contains 12 residues. V was pared by 5 bases and J by 6 bases, with 11 bases between. Germline CDR1 MDHEN, CDR2 SYDVKM. In DNA, the CDR3 is TGTGCCAGCAGTCTGGGGCGGTCCGAGCAGTACGTC. Translating it yields CASSLGRSEQYV.